The 27 T cell receptor beta chains reported below all come from one sample, sequenced in a study of beta chain features in type 1 diabetes (dated by TCRdb to 2016 to 2019). These receptors are not linked to any known antigen. The library was produced with the immunoSEQ multiplex PCR assay. The entire amount of isolated RNA was reverse transcribed using the High Capacity cDNA Reverse Transcription Kit, so the sequenced TCRB transcripts were expressed ones. TCRdb's version of the immuneACCESS table is confined to in-frame rearrangements and falls short of the full clone set. An unresolved V gene accounts for under half of the shortfall where checked; the remainder is of unknown origin. The sample yields 150,000 or so clones; 8% to 9.5% were counted once. The ten largest make up 0.45% to 0.6% of the sample. The full study reports these points: A moderate but significant shortening of TCRB CDR3 length was observed in type 1 diabetes patients in all four CD4+ subsets.

Material for sequencing was central memory CD4+ T cells from blood. These receptors were collected from a woman between 18 and 30 years old with type 1 diabetes.

J is TRBJ2-5 and V is TRBV5-6; 7 bases line up with TRBD1. The germline V gene has CDR1 SGHDT and CDR2 YYEEEE. The CDR3 runs 15 residues. V shed 0 bases, J shed 5 bases, and the junction held 7 bases outside the gene matches. The CDR3 bases are TGTGCCAGCAGCTTGGGTAACAGGGGTTTGGAGACCCAGTACTTC. Translation gives CASSLGNRGLETQYF.

This clone was detected a few times. This chain links TRBV28 with TRBJ1-4; no firm D call. V lost 3 bases and J 6 bases, leaving 8 bases between the germline ends. Germline V gene sequence: CDR1 MDHEN, CDR2 SYDVKM. This CDR3 has 13 residues. The DNA for the CDR3 is TGTGCCAGCAGTTTTTATCGGGATGAAAAACTGTTTTTT. Protein product: CASSFYRDEKLFF.

This clone was recorded a few times. The V call is TRBV5-5, the J call TRBJ1-1; 9 nucleotides agree with TRBD1. The CDR3 loop spans 15 amino acids. Looked up from germline, CDR1 is SGHKS and CDR2 is YYEKEE (reference sequence). The V segment lost 4 bases and the J segment 6 bases; nucleotides outside the gene matches: 10. The CDR3 region has the DNA TGTGCCAGCAGCCGGGGGACAGGGTTCTTCTCTGAAGCTTTCTTT. Protein sequence: CASSRGTGFFSEAFF.

The rearrangement links TRBV7-2 to TRBJ1-5; no clear D gene. Germline CDR1 reads SGHTA; CDR2 reads FQGNSA. This CDR3 is built from 17 residues. With 0 bases removed from V and 0 bases from J, the gap between germline ends came to 12 bases. The DNA for the CDR3 is TGTGCCAGCAGCTTAGCCCTCGCGCGGTATAGCAATCAGCCCCAGCATTTT. This translates into CASSLALARYSNQPQHF.

This clone was seen ten or more times. The chain employs TRBV19 and TRBJ1-6, with 8 bases lining up with TRBD1. CDR3 length equals 16 residues. The germline V gene has CDR1 LNHDA and CDR2 SQIVND (reference sequence). V trimming: 8 bases; J trimming: 5 bases; junction bases outside the gene matches: 11. The CDR3: CASGTGRWDNNSPLHF. The DNA of the CDR3 is TGTGCCAGTGGGACAGGTAGATGGGATAATAATTCACCCCTCCACTTT.

This clone has only a few counts. The rearrangement joins TRBV19 to TRBJ2-3; a weak D match, TRBD2 (6 bases). Germline V gene lookup returns CDR1 LNHDA and CDR2 SQIVND (reference sequence). This CDR3 contains 15 residues. Trimming removed 9 bases from V and 1 base from J, with 17 bases in between. CDR3 amino acids: CASHPGVRGTDTQYF. Here the CDR3 DNA reads TGTGCCAGCCATCCGGGGGTACGGGGCACAGATACGCAGTATTTT.

V and J are TRBV18 and TRBJ1-2; a possible D gene is TRBD1 (5 bases). Germline V gene lookup returns CDR1 KGHSH and CDR2 LQKENI. CDR3 length: 14 amino acids. The V end was cut by 3 bases, the J end by 0 bases, with 8 bases between. The CDR3 loop is CASSPDTSNYGYTF. CDR3 sequence (DNA): TGTGCCAGCTCACCGGACACATCTAACTATGGCTACACCTTC.

The chain couples TRBV29-1 to TRBJ2-5; perhaps TRBD1 as D (5 bases). The CDR3 loop spans 13 amino acids. Germline CDR1 reads SQVTM; CDR2 reads ANQGSEA. V gave up 3 bases and J gave up 1 base, with 9 bases separating them. This chain's CDR3 is CSVERQGQETQYF. CDR3 sequence (DNA): TGCAGCGTTGAGCGCCAGGGCCAAGAGACCCAGTACTTC.

In its sample, this clone was seen a few times. One junction end disagrees with the germline gene, perhaps due to a read error. The rearrangement uses TRBV5-1 and TRBJ2-5; 7 bases agree with TRBD2. The CDR3 loop spans 13 amino acids. Germline lookup yields CDR1 SGHRS and CDR2 YFSETQ. The CDR3 loop is CASREPRGTVHHF. The CDR3 DNA follows: TGCGCCAGCAGGGAGCCGCGGGGGACGGTACACCACTTC.

This clone appeared a few times. The V gene is TRBV27, the J gene TRBJ1-1; D not resolved. Germline V gene data show CDR1 as MNHEY and CDR2 as SMNVEV (reference sequence). The CDR3 length is 15 residues. The V end was cut by 3 bases, the J end by 3 bases, with 14 bases between. CDR3 sequence: CASSFRTSGDTEAFF. The CDR3 DNA sequence: TGTGCCAGCAGTTTTCGGACTTCTGGGGACACTGAAGCTTTCTTT.

Only a few counts were recorded for this clone. This chain connects TRBV29-1 to TRBJ1-1; D is unclear. Trimming shortened V by 2 bases and J by 4 bases, and 2 bases separated the two germline ends. Germline V gene data show CDR1 as SQVTM and CDR2 as ANQGSEA. The CDR3 sequence is 10 residues long. CDR3 coding DNA: TGCAGCGTTGAACGCACTGAAGCTTTCTTT. Translation: CSVERTEAFF. Using reference TRBV29-1 and TRBJ1-1 for the parts outside the CDR3, the full variable domain is SAVISQKPSRDICQRGTSLTIQCQVDSQVTMMFWYRQQPGQSLTLIATANQGSEATYESGFVIDKFPISRPNLTFSTLTVSNMSPEDSSIYLCSVERTEAFFGQGTRLTVV.

This clone was detected a few times. This chain uses TRBV4-1 with TRBJ2-7; TRBD2 matches 7 bases. The CDR3 runs 19 residues. V trimming: 4 bases; J trimming: 7 bases; junction bases outside the gene matches: 25. The V gene's germline CDR1 is MGHRA and CDR2 YSYEKL. As DNA, the CDR3 is TGCGCCAGCAGCCCTCAAAAAGCTAGCGGACGCTACGGACGTCGTGAGCAGTACTTC. Protein sequence: CASSPQKASGRYGRREQYF.

The genes are TRBV28 and TRBJ1-4; a possible D gene is TRBD1 (5 bases). Germline CDR1 reads MDHEN; CDR2 reads SYDVKM. CDR3 length equals 17 residues. The V gene lost 6 bases and the J gene lost 0 bases, with 17 bases spanning the gap. CDR3 amino acids: CASSPRGGKATNEKLFF. CDR3 coding DNA: TGTGCCAGCAGCCCCCGGGGGGGGAAAGCAACTAATGAAAAACTGTTTTTT.

This clone was detected a few times. Written as DNA, the CDR3 is TGCGCCAGCAGCCCCGACCGGGGGTCCTACAATGAGCAGTTCTTC. Residues: CASSPDRGSYNEQFF. V and J are TRBV4-3 and TRBJ2-1, with D perhaps matching TRBD2 (6 bases). Germline-derived CDR1 and CDR2 are LGHNA and YSLEER. CDR3 length equals 15 residues. V shed 4 bases and J shed 1 base, with 11 bases lying between them.

There are a few counts of this clone. The chain recombines TRBV29-1 with TRBJ2-7; 7 bases agree with TRBD2. CDR1 and CDR2 (germline): SQVTM, ANQGSEA. The CDR3 sequence is 13 residues long. Trimming took 4 bases from V and 0 from J; bases not matched to a gene: 3. The CDR3 sequence: CSVGPSGSYEQYF. As DNA, the CDR3 is TGCAGCGTTGGCCCTAGCGGCTCCTACGAGCAGTACTTC.

This chain connects TRBV5-1 to TRBJ2-1, with TRBD2 matching 14 bases. Germline V lookup: CDR1 SGHRS, CDR2 YFSETQ. Unmatched junction bases numbered 3, after V lost 4 bases and J lost 6 bases. The CDR3 is made up of 15 amino acids. CDR3 sequence reads: CASSPTSGRVNEQFF. DNA for the CDR3: TGCGCCAGCAGCCCGACTAGCGGGAGGGTCAATGAGCAGTTCTTC.

This clone was observed a few times. The rearrangement links TRBV5-6 to TRBJ1-5; possible D gene TRBD1, 6 bases. Germline CDR1 SGHDT, CDR2 YYEEEE. CDR3 length: 15 amino acids. V was clipped by 2 bases and J by 1 base, with 10 bases between them. CDR3 DNA: TGTGCCAGCAGCTTTGGGGGCTTGAGCAATCAGCCCCAGCATTTT. Its translation: CASSFGGLSNQPQHF. Combining the CDR3 with reference TRBV5-6 and TRBJ1-5 gives the whole variable domain DAGVTQSPTHLIKTRGQQVTLRCSPKSGHDTVSWYQQALGQGPQFIFQYYEEEERQRGNFPDRFSGHQFPNYSSELNVNALLLGDSALYLCASSFGGLSNQPQHFGDGTRLSIL.

The chain is built from TRBV19 and TRBJ1-5, with 9 bases that match TRBD1. CDR1 and CDR2 (germline): LNHDA, SQIVND (reference sequence). V shed 7 bases and J 2 bases; nucleotides not matched to a gene: 3. The CDR3 has 14 residues. The CDR3 spells CASMDRGGNQPQHF. DNA for the CDR3: TGTGCCAGTATGGACAGGGGCGGCAATCAGCCCCAGCATTTT.

This clone was found a few times. CDR3 in amino acids: CASSPGWGEQYF. In DNA form, the CDR3 reads TGTGCCAGTAGCCCCGGCTGGGGGGAGCAGTACTTC. The chain has TRBV19 and TRBJ2-5; tentatively, D is TRBD2 (6 bases). Germline V gene lookup returns CDR1 LNHDA and CDR2 SQIVND (reference sequence). V lost 6 bases and J lost 11, with 16 bases in between. The CDR3 has 12 amino acids.

The chain joins TRBV7-9 to TRBJ2-5, with D perhaps TRBD1 (7 bases). V was cut by 5 bases and J by 1 base, with 17 bases left in between. The CDR3 is made up of 16 amino acids. CDR1 SEHNR and CDR2 FQNEAQ come from the germline V gene (reference sequence). CDR3 protein: CASSAGQTTGQETQYF. The CDR3 DNA reads as TGTGCCAGCAGCGCGGGACAGACGACGGGCCAAGAGACCCAGTACTTC.

This clone showed up many times. V is TRBV28 and J is TRBJ2-5, with 8 nucleotides matching TRBD1. The CDR3 totals 14 residues. Germline CDR1 reads MDHEN; CDR2 reads SYDVKM. V was pared by 4 bases and J by 4 bases, with 5 bases of the junction left unmatched. Here the CDR3 DNA reads TGTGCCAGCAGTTCCGGACAGGGTCGAGAGACCCAGTACTTC. Its translation: CASSSGQGRETQYF.

The chain is built from TRBV18 and TRBJ2-7; TRBD1 agrees at 9 bases. The CDR3 has 15 amino acids. CDR1 and CDR2 (germline): KGHSH, LQKENI. V gave up 0 bases and J gave up 2 bases; unmatched junction bases: 2. CDR3 nucleotide sequence: TGTGCCAGCTCACCACCGGGACAGGGCCCCTACGAGCAGTACTTC. Amino acids: CASSPPGQGPYEQYF.

The gene calls are TRBV10-3 and TRBJ2-6; 8 bases map to TRBD1. Germline lookup yields CDR1 ENHRY and CDR2 SYGVKD. This CDR3 region has 19 residues. The chain's CDR3 is CAHGQGSPRSLSGANVLTF. CDR3 bases: TGTGCGCATGGACAGGGATCCCCCCGCTCTCTCTCTGGGGCCAACGTCCTGACTTTC.

This clone was seen only a few times. The rearrangement joins TRBV9 to TRBJ2-5; 8 nucleotides match TRBD2. This CDR3 comprises 16 residues. Germline V gives CDR1 SGDLS, CDR2 YYNGEE. Unmatched junction bases numbered 8, after V lost 2 bases and J lost 2 bases. CDR3 in amino acids: CASSVFSGGLQETQYF. The CDR3 DNA sequence: TGTGCCAGCAGCGTCTTCAGCGGGGGCCTACAAGAGACCCAGTACTTC.

J is TRBJ2-1 and V is TRBV30; D might be TRBD2 (5 bases). Germline V lookup: CDR1 GTSNPN, CDR2 SVGIG (reference sequence). Trimming cost V 1 base and J 7 bases, with 14 bases left between them. The CDR3 consists of 14 residues. The CDR3 reads CAWSAGVARNEQFF. DNA for the CDR3: TGTGCCTGGAGTGCCGGGGTCGCCCGGAATGAGCAGTTCTTC.

This clone was counted a few times. V gene TRBV14 combines with J gene TRBJ2-5; tentatively, D is TRBD1 (5 bases). V was cut by 2 bases and J by 5 bases, with 9 bases left in between. CDR1 is SGHDN and CDR2 is FVKESK in the germline V gene. The CDR3 is 13 residues long. The CDR3 DNA reads TGTGCCAGCAGCCAAAATAGGGGTGAGACCCAGTACTTC. This sequence encodes CASSQNRGETQYF.

This clone was seen more than once but under ten times. This chain links TRBV4-2 with TRBJ1-2; D not certain. The CDR3 has 16 amino acids. Trimming stripped 1 base from V and 0 bases from J, with 12 bases between. Germline CDR1 and CDR2: LGHNA and YNFKEQ. DNA of the CDR3: TGTGCCAGCAGCCAAGTCTCTCCGGGGACTAACTATGGCTACACCTTC. It specifies CASSQVSPGTNYGYTF.